The sequence of this TCR beta chain was determined in a study of Tregs in tolerant kidney transplant recipients. The CDR3 spans 12 residues. V gave up 4 bases and J gave up 5 bases, with 11 bases separating them. The germline CDR1 and CDR2 sequences are SQVTM and ANQGSEA. TCRdb's table, derived via immunoSEQ multiplex PCR, lists solely in-frame clones and lacks some. The sample holds a few thousand clones, around 90% seen once. A word on this clone: Its antigen is still unknown.

This TCR came from a human patient who received a combined kidney and bone marrow transplant. V is TRBV29-1 and J is TRBJ1-1; possibly TRBD1 for D (5 bases). The specimen was Tregs from blood cultured with allogeneic cells, collected before the transplant. CDR3 sequence (DNA): TGCAGCGTTGGGTCAGGGATAACTGAAGCTTTCTTT. It specifies CSVGSGITEAFF.